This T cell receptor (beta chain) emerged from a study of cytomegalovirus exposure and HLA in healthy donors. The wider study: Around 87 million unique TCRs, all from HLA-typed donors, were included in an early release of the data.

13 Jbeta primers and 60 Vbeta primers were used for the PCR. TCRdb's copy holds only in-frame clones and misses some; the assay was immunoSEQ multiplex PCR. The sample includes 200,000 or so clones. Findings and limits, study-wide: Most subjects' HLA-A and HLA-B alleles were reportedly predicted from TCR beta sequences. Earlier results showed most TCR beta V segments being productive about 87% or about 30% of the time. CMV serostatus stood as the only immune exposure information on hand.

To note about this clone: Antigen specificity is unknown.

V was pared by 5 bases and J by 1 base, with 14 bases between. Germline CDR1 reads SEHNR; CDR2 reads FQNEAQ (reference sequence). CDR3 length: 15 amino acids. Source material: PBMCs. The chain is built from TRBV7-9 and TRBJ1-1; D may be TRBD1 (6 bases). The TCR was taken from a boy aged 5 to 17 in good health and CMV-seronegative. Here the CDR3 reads CASSRLGQRNTEAFF. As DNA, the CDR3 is TGTGCCAGCAGCCGCTTAGGACAGAGGAACACTGAAGCTTTCTTT. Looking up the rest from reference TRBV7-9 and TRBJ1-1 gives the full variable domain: DTGVSQNPRHKITKRGQNVTFRCDPISEHNRLYWYRQTLGQGPEFLTYFQNEAQLEKSRLLSDRFSAERPKGSFSTLEIQRTEQGDSAMYLCASSRLGQRNTEAFFGQGTRLTVV.